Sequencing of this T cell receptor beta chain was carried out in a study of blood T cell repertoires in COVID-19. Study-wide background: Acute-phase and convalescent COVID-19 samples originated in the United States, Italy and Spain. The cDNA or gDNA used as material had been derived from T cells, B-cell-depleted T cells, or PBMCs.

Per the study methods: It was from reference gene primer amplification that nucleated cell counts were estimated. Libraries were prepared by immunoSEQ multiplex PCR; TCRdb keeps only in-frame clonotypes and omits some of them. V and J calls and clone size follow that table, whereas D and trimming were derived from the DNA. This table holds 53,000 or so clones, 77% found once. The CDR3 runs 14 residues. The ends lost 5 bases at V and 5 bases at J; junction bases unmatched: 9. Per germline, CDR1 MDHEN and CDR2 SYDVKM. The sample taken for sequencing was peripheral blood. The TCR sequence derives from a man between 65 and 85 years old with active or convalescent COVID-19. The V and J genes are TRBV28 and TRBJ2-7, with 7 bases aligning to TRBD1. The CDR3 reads CASSTYRGRNEQYF. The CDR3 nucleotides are TGTGCCAGCAGTACTTACAGGGGTAGGAACGAGCAGTACTTC.